This T cell receptor (beta chain) is from a study of blood T cell repertoires in COVID-19. Study summary: Collection of acute and convalescent COVID-19 samples took place in the United States, Italy and Spain. Nucleic acid was either cDNA or gDNA, and it came from T cells, B-cell-depleted T cells, or PBMCs.

Germline V lookup: CDR1 ENHRY, CDR2 SYGVKD. J gave up 6 bases and V 4 bases, and 5 bases lay outside the gene matches. The CDR3 covers 14 residues. The sample holds one count of this clone. Under the authors' procedure: Estimation of nucleated cell counts was performed using reference gene primer amplification. Assay: immunoSEQ multiplex PCR; the TCRdb copy retains only in-frame clones and omits some. The DNA gave D and trimming, while V, J and clone size come from that table. Among about 170,000 clones listed, over 80% were seen once. Sample: peripheral blood. The gene calls are TRBV10-3 and TRBJ2-3; 9 bases match TRBD2. The clonotype originates from an older woman with acute or convalescent COVID-19. The CDR3 DNA follows: TGTGCCATCAGTGGGCGGGGGGGCCCCGATACGCAGTATTTT. Encoded protein: CAISGRGGPDTQYF.